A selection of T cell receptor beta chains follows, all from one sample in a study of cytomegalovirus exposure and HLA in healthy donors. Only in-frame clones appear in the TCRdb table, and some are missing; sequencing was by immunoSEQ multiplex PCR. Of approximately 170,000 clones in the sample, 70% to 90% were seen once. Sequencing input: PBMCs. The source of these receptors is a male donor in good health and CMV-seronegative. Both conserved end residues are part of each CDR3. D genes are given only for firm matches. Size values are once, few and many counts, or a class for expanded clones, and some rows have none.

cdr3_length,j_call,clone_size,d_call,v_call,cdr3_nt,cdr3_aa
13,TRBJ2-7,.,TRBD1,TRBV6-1,TGTGCCAGCACCCGACAGGGGAACTACGAGCAGTACTTC,CASTRQGNYEQYF
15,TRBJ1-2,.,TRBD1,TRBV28,TGTGCCAGCAGTTTGAGGACAGGGGACCGTTATGGCTACACCTTC,CASSLRTGDRYGYTF
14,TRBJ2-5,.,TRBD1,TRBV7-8,TGTGCCAGCAGCGGAAACAGGGGCCAAGAGACCCAGTACTTC,CASSGNRGQETQYF
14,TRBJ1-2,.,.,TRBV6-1,TGTGCCAGCAGTGACCCGGGAGCTAACTATGGCTACACCTTC,CASSDPGANYGYTF
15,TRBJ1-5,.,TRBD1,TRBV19,TGTGCCAGTAGTTTTTCGACAGGGGGCCATCAGCCCCAGCATTTT,CASSFSTGGHQPQHF
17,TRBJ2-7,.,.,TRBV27,TGTGCCAGCAGTTTAACCGAACCGGGTCTAGAACCATACGAGCAGTACTTC,CASSLTEPGLEPYEQYF
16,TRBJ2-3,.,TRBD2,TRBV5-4,TGTGCCAGCAGTCGGGGGGGGAGCTCTAGCACAGATACGCAGTATTTT,CASSRGGSSSTDTQYF
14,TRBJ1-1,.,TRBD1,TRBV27,TGTGCCAGCAGTCGGACAGGGAGGGTCACTGAAGCTTTCTTT,CASSRTGRVTEAFF
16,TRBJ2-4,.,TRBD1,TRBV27,TGTGCCAGCAGTTTGACAGGGGGCGCCGCCAAAAACATTCAGTACTTC,CASSLTGGAAKNIQYF
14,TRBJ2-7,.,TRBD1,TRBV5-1,TGCGCCAGCAGCTTGGTGGGACAGGCCTACGAGCAGTACTTC,CASSLVGQAYEQYF
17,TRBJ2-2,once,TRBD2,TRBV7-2,TGTGCCAGCAGCTTAGTAGGACTAGCGGCGAACACCGGGGAGCTGTTTTTT,CASSLVGLAANTGELFF
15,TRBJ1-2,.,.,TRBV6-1,TGTGCCAGCAGTGAGGGGGCAGGGAGTACCTATGGCTACACCTTC,CASSEGAGSTYGYTF
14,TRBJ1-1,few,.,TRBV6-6,.,CASSSSTANCEAFF
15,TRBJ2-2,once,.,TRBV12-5,TGTGCTAGTGGTTTAGGGGCGGGGGCTACCGGGGAGCTGTTTTTT,CASGLGAGATGELFF
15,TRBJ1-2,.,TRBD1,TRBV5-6,TGTGCCAGCAGCTTGGCCGGGACAGGTCACCTGGGCTACCCCTTC,CASSLAGTGHLGYPF
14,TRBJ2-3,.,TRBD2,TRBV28,TGTGCCACCCAAGCGGGACGTCTGGCAGATACGCAGTATTTT,CATQAGRLADTQYF
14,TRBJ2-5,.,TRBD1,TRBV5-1,TGCGCCAGCAGCTTCGACAGGGCCCAAGAGACCCAGTACTTC,CASSFDRAQETQYF
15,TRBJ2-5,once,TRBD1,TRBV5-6,TGTGCCAGCAGCCCGGGACAGGACCTGCGGGAGACCCAGTACTTC,CASSPGQDLRETQYF
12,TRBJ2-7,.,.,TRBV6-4,TGTGCCAGCAACCGAAACAGGAAGAAAAAGTACTTC,CASNRNRKKKYF
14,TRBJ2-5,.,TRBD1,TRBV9,TGTGCCAGCAGCGTAGAGGGACAGGGAGAGACCCAGTACTTC,CASSVEGQGETQYF
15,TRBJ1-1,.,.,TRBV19,TGTGCCAGTAGCGGGAAGGATAGGGTTAACACTGAAGCTTTCTTT,CASSGKDRVNTEAFF
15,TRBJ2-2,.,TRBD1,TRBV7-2,TGTGCCAGCAGGGAACAGGGGGCGAACACCGGGGAGCTGTTTTTT,CASREQGANTGELFF
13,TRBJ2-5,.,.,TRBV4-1,TGCGCCAGCAGCCAAGATCTGGAGGAGACCCAGTACTTC,CASSQDLEETQYF
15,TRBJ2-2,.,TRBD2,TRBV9,TGTGCCAGCAGCGTACAAGCGGGGGGGCCCGGGGAGCTGTTTTTT,CASSVQAGGPGELFF
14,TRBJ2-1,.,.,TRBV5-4,TGTGCCAGCAGCTTGGTTCGGCTAGCTGGTGAGCAGTTCTTC,CASSLVRLAGEQFF
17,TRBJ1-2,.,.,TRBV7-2,TGTGCCAGCAGCTTATCCCCTCCGGGTGTATCTAACTATGGCTACACCTTC,CASSLSPPGVSNYGYTF
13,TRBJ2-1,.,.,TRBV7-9,TGTGCCAGCAGCTTGTTAGCTTCAAATGAGCAGTTCTTC,CASSLLASNEQFF
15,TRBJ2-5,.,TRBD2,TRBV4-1,TGCGCCAGCAGCCCAGCCGGGGGGGGCCGGGAGACCCAGTACTTC,CASSPAGGGRETQYF
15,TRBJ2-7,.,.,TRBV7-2,TGTGCCAGCAGCTTAGAAGGGACACCTAACTACGAGCAGTACTTC,CASSLEGTPNYEQYF
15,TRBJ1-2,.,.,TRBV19,TGTGCCAGTAGTCCCAGCGGGCCCGATGGCTATGGCTACACCTTC,CASSPSGPDGYGYTF